The 19 T cell receptor beta chains below were found in one sample sequenced in a study of control samples from healthy donors and cancer patients. Clones were read by immunoSEQ multiplex PCR, and TCRdb kept only the in-frame ones, dropping some. This sample yields about 120,000 clones, of which roughly 90% are seen a single time; roughly 4% belongs to the top ten. Sequenced input: PBMCs. These receptors came from a woman aged 60-75 years with lung cancer.

The chain links TRBV10-3 to TRBJ2-6, with TRBD2 identical over 8 bases. The CDR3 length is 18 residues. Losses at the gene ends were 3 bases for V and 0 bases for J; bases not matched to a gene: 7. The germline CDR1 and CDR2 sequences are ENHRY and SYGVKD. The CDR3: CAISDRERGISGANVLTF. CDR3 bases: TGTGCCATCAGTGATCGGGAGCGGGGGATCTCTGGGGCCAACGTCCTGACTTTC.

The chain combines TRBV6-5 with TRBJ2-1; weak D call: TRBD2 (7 bases). V gave up 6 bases and J gave up 6 bases, with 15 bases separating them. The CDR3 consists of 14 residues. CDR1 and CDR2 (germline): MNHEY, SVGAGI. CDR3 region: CASSPPRGANEQFF. As DNA, the CDR3 is TGTGCCAGCAGCCCACCTCGGGGGGCCAATGAGCAGTTCTTC.

The genes are TRBV19 and TRBJ1-2; TRBD1 matches 12 bases. The germline gives CDR1 LNHDA, CDR2 SQIVND (reference sequence). V trimming: 10 bases; J trimming: 7 bases; junction bases outside the gene matches: 13. CDR3 length equals 15 residues. Written as DNA, the CDR3 is TGTGCCACCAGTACCTCGGGACAGGGGGCGGGTGGCTACACCTTC. It codes for CATSTSGQGAGGYTF.

The chain recombines TRBV7-8 with TRBJ2-7, with D maybe TRBD2 (6 bases). Per germline, CDR1 SGHVS and CDR2 FQNEAQ. The V and J ends lost 7 bases and 4 bases respectively, with 17 bases between them. The CDR3 spans 14 residues. The CDR3, as DNA: TGTGCCAGCACCCCGCGAGGAGGGTTATACGAGCAGTACTTC. Residues: CASTPRGGLYEQYF.

J is TRBJ1-5 and V is TRBV27; D gene unclear. Germline CDR1 and CDR2: MNHEY and SMNVEV (reference sequence). The V gene lost 6 bases and the J gene lost 3 bases, with 9 bases spanning the gap. There are 13 residues in the CDR3. The CDR3 bases are TGTGCCAGCAGCCCCCAGTACAATCAGCCCCAGCATTTT. Translating it yields CASSPQYNQPQHF.

This rearrangement joins TRBV3-1 (or the pseudogene TRBV3-2) to TRBJ2-7; D gene unclear. The CDR3 has 13 residues. The germline CDR1 and CDR2 sequences are LGHDT and YNNKEL (reference sequence). The V and J ends lost 0 bases and 3 bases respectively, with 6 bases between them. CDR3 region: CASSQDAIYEQYF. The CDR3 nucleotides are TGTGCCAGCAGCCAAGATGCGATCTACGAGCAGTACTTC.

The CDR3: CASSPRGGHEKLFF. Here the CDR3 DNA reads TGTGCCAGCAGCCCACGGGGAGGGCATGAAAAACTGTTTTTT. The chain couples TRBV7-2 to TRBJ1-4, with D uncertain. Germline V gene sequence: CDR1 SGHTA, CDR2 FQGNSA. This CDR3 has 14 residues. Deletions cut 5 bases from V and 6 bases from J, with 13 bases between.

The rearrangement links TRBV11-1 to TRBJ2-1, with D perhaps being TRBD1 or TRBD2 (5 bases each). The germline CDR1 and CDR2 sequences are SGHAT and FQDESV (reference sequence). CDR3 length: 14 amino acids. V lost 8 bases, J lost 7 bases, and 18 bases lay in between. CDR3 region: CASANRDVKNEQFF. The CDR3 coding sequence is TGTGCCAGCGCTAACCGGGACGTCAAAAATGAGCAGTTCTTC.

The chain combines TRBV5-6 with TRBJ1-1; maybe TRBD1 (6 bases). V lost 0 bases and J 0 bases, leaving 9 bases between the germline ends. This CDR3 comprises 15 residues. The germline V gene has CDR1 SGHDT and CDR2 YYEEEE. The DNA for the CDR3 is TGTGCCAGCAGCTTGGGGACAGCGATGAACACTGAAGCTTTCTTT. Residues: CASSLGTAMNTEAFF.

The chain carries TRBV5-6 and TRBJ2-5, with TRBD1 matching 7 bases. Trimming cost V 1 base and J 4 bases; bases outside gene matches: 1. The CDR3 is made up of 13 amino acids. The germline CDR1 and CDR2 sequences are SGHDT and YYEEEE. CDR3 nucleotides: TGTGCCAGCAGCTTGTACAGGGGAGAGACCCAGTACTTC. It specifies CASSLYRGETQYF.

The gene calls are TRBV19 and TRBJ2-5; maybe TRBD2 (5 bases). Per the germline V gene, CDR1 is LNHDA and CDR2 is SQIVND (reference sequence). The V gene lost 5 bases and the J gene lost 3 bases, with 13 bases spanning the gap. This CDR3 region has 14 residues. In DNA form, the CDR3 reads TGTGCCAGTAGTCCGCGGAGGACGGAAGAGACCCAGTACTTC. Its protein is CASSPRRTEETQYF.

The chain is built from TRBV9 and TRBJ1-1; D is unresolved. Trimming took 0 bases from V and 7 from J, leaving 7 bases between them. This CDR3 is 12 amino acids long. CDR1 SGDLS and CDR2 YYNGEE come from the germline V gene. CDR3 region: CASSVDFGEAFF. The CDR3 nucleotides read TGTGCCAGCAGCGTAGATTTCGGTGAAGCTTTCTTT.

Written as DNA, the CDR3 is TGTGCCACCAGCAGAGATCGGACAGATACGCAGTATTTT. Translation: CATSRDRTDTQYF. The V gene is TRBV15, the J gene TRBJ2-3; D call uncertain. Germline CDR1 LNHNV, CDR2 YYDKDF (reference sequence). The CDR3 runs 13 residues. With 0 bases removed from V and 3 bases from J, the gap between germline ends came to 4 bases.

CDR3 sequence (DNA): TGTGCCAGCAGCTTTAGGGGTCAGCCCCAGCATTTT. It codes for CASSFRGQPQHF. The genes are TRBV7-9 and TRBJ1-5; possibly TRBD1 for D (5 bases). Per germline, CDR1 SEHNR and CDR2 FQNEAQ (reference sequence). This CDR3 contains 12 residues. V lost 3 bases and J lost 6, with 6 bases in between.

CDR3 sequence: CASSKSPELAGALCPRTQYF. As DNA, the CDR3 is TGTGCCAGCAGCAAATCCCCAGAACTAGCGGGAGCCTTATGTCCTAGGACCCAGTACTTC. The rearrangement joins TRBV21-1 to TRBJ2-5; the table assigns TRBD2, which was not confirmed against the DNA. TRBV21-1 is a pseudogene locus. This CDR3 has 20 amino acids.

The V call is TRBV5-4, the J call TRBJ1-3, with unresolved D. Germline values: CDR1 SGHNT, CDR2 YYREEE (reference sequence). Trimming removed 0 bases from V and 4 bases from J, with 5 bases in between. The CDR3 runs 13 residues. The CDR3 spells CASSLDGGNTIYF. CDR3 bases: TGTGCCAGCAGCTTGGATGGAGGAAACACCATATATTTT.

This chain links TRBV18 with TRBJ1-3; 9 bases align to TRBD1. CDR3 length equals 19 residues. Germline assignment: CDR1 KGHSH and CDR2 LQKENI. The V gene end was trimmed by 0 bases and the J gene end by 0 bases; junction bases not matched to a gene: 9. The DNA for the CDR3 is TGTGCCAGCTCACCACCGACAGGGGGAGGCATGCTCTCTGGAAACACCATATATTTT. This codes for CASSPPTGGGMLSGNTIYF.

The gene calls are TRBV6-1 and TRBJ1-1; no firm D call. Germline values: CDR1 MNHNS, CDR2 SASEGT. This CDR3 region has 14 residues. The ends were cut back, 3 bases at V and 1 base at J, with 9 bases in the middle. CDR3 nucleotide sequence: TGTGCCAGCAGTGAGGACGGCCCGAACACTGAAGCTTTCTTT. Residues: CASSEDGPNTEAFF.

V and J are TRBV19 and TRBJ2-5, with 8 bases aligning to TRBD1. CDR1 is LNHDA, CDR2 SQIVND, per germline (reference sequence). Trimming at V came to 6 bases and at J to 5 bases, leaving 11 bases not matched to a gene. The CDR3 length is 15 residues. Here the CDR3 reads CASSITMTGVETQYF. The CDR3 bases are TGTGCCAGTAGCATCACCATGACAGGGGTTGAGACCCAGTACTTC.